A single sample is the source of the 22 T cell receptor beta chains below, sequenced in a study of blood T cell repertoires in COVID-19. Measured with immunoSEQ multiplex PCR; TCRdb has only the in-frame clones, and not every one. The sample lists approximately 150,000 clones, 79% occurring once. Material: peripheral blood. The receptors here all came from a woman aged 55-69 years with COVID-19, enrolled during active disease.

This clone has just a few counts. This CDR3 is CASSFPGGEQPQHF. As DNA, the CDR3 is TGTGCCAGCAGTTTTCCAGGGGGCGAACAGCCCCAGCATTTT. The V call is TRBV6-6, the J call TRBJ1-5, with 8 bases fitting TRBD1. This CDR3 has 14 amino acids. Per germline, CDR1 MNHNY and CDR2 SVGAGI (reference sequence). V was pared by 4 bases and J by 7 bases, with 6 bases of the junction left unmatched.

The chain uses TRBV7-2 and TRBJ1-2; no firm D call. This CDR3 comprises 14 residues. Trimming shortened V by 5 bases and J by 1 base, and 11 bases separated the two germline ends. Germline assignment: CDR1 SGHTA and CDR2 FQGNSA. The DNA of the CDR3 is TGTGCCAGCAGCCCCCCCGGGTTTAACTATGGCTACACCTTC. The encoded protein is CASSPPGFNYGYTF.

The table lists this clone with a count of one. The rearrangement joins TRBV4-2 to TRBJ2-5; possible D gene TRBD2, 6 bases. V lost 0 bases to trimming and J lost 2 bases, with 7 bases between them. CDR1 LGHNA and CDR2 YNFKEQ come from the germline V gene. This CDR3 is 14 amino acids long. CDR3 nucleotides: TGTGCCAGCAGCCAAGATAGCGGACAAGAGACCCAGTACTTC. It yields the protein CASSQDSGQETQYF.

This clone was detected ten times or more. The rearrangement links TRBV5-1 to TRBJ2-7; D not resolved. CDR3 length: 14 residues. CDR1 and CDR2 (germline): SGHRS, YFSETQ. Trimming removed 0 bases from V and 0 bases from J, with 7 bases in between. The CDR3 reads CASSLDPSSYEQYV. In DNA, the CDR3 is TGCGCCAGCAGCTTGGATCCGAGCTCCTACGAGCAGTACGTC.

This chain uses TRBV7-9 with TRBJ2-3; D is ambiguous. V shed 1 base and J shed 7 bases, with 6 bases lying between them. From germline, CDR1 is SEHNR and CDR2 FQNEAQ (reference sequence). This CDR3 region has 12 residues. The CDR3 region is CASSLDSNTQYF. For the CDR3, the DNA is TGTGCCAGCAGCTTAGACAGCAATACGCAGTATTTT.

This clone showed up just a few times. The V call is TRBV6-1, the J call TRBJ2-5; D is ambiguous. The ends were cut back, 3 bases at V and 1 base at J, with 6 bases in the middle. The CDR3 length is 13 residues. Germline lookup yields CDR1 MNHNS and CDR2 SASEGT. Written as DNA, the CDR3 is TGTGCCAGCAGTGAGACGGGCCAAGAGACCCAGTACTTC. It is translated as CASSETGQETQYF.

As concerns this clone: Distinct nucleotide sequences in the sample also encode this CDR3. CDR3 DNA: TGTGCCAGCAGGGGACAGGGGGGCACTGAAGCTTTCTTT. The encoded protein is CASRGQGGTEAFF. V and J are TRBV6-5 and TRBJ1-1; 11 bases agree with TRBD1. With V trimmed by 6 bases and J by 4 bases, 1 base remained unmatched. The CDR3 is 13 residues long. Germline lookup yields CDR1 MNHEY and CDR2 SVGAGI.

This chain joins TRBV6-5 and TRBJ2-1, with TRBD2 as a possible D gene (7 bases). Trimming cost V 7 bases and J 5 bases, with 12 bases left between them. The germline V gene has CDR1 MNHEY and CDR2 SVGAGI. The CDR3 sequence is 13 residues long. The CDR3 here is CASTAGANNEQFF. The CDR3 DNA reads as TGTGCCAGCACTGCGGGGGCCAACAATGAGCAGTTCTTC.

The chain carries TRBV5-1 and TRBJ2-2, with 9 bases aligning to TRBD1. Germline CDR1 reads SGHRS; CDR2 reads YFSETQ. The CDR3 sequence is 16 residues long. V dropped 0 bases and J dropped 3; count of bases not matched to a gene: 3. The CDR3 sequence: CASSLVGTGHTGELFF. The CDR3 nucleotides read TGCGCCAGCAGCTTGGTCGGGACAGGGCACACCGGGGAGCTGTTTTTT.

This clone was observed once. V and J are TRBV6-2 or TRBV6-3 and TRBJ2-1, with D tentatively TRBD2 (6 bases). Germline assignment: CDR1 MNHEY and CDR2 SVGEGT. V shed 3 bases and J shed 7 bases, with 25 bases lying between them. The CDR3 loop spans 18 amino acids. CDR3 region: CASSYEVGQGGVWNEQFF. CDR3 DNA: TGTGCCAGCAGTTATGAAGTAGGTCAGGGAGGTGTTTGGAATGAGCAGTTCTTC.

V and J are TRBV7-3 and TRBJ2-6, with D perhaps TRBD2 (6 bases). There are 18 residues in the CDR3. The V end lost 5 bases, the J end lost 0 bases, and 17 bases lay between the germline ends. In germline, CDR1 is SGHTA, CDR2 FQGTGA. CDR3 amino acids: CASSPRAIGGSGANVLTF. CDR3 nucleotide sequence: TGTGCCAGCAGCCCACGGGCCATCGGGGGCTCTGGGGCCAACGTCCTGACTTTC.

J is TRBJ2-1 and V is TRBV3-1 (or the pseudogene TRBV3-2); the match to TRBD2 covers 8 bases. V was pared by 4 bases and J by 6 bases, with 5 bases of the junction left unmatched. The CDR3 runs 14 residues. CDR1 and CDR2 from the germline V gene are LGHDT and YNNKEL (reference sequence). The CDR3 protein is CASSLAGLLNEQFF. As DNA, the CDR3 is TGTGCCAGCAGCCTAGCGGGGCTGCTCAATGAGCAGTTCTTC.

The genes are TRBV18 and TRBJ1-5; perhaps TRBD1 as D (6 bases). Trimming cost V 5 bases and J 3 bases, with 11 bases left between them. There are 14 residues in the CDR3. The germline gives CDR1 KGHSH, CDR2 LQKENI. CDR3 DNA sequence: TGTGCCAGCTCAGCCAACAGGGACAATCAGCCCCAGCATTTT. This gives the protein CASSANRDNQPQHF.

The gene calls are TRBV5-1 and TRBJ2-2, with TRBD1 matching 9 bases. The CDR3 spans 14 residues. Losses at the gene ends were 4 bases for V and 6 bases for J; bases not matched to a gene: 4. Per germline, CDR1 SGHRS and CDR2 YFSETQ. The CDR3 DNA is TGCGCCAGCAGCCCACAGGGGGCCCCCGGGGAGCTGTTTTTT. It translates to CASSPQGAPGELFF.

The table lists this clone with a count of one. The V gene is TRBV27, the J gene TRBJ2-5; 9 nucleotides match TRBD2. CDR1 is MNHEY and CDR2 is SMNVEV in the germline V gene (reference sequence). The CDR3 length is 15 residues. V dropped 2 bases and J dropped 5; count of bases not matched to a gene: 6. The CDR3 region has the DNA TGTGCCAGCAGTTTAGCTAGCGGGGCCGGGGAGACCCAGTACTTC. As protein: CASSLASGAGETQYF.

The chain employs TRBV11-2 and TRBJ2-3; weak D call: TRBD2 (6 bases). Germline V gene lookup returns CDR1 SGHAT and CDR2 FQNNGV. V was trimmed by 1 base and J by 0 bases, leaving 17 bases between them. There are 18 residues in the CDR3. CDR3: CASSLAITSWASTDTQYF. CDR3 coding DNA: TGTGCCAGCAGCTTAGCTATTACTAGCTGGGCTAGCACAGATACGCAGTATTTT.

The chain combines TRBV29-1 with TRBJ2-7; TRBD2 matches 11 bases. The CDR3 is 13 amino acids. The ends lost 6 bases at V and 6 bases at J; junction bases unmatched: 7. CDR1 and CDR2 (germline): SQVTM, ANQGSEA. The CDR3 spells CSVVAGGQGEQYF. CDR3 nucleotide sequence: TGCAGCGTCGTAGCGGGAGGGCAAGGCGAGCAGTACTTC.

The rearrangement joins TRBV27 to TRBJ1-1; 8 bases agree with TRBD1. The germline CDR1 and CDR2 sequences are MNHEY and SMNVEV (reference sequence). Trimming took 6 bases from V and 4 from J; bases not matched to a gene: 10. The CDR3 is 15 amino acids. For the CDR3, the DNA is TGTGCCAGCAGCCGCATCGACAGGGGCGGCACTGAAGCTTTCTTT. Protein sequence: CASSRIDRGGTEAFF.

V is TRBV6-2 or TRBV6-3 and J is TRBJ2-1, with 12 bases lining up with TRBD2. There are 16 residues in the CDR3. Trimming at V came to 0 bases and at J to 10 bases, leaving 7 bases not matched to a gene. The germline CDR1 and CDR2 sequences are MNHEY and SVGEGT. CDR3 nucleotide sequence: TGTGCCAGCAGTTACTCGCGGACTAGCGGGGTTCGAGAGCAGTTCTTC. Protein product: CASSYSRTSGVREQFF.

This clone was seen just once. As DNA, the CDR3 is TGTGCCACCAGTGATTTTCAGGGGAACAATGAGCAGTTCTTC. This codes for CATSDFQGNNEQFF. This chain links TRBV24-1 with TRBJ2-1; a possible D gene is TRBD1 (6 bases). The CDR3 runs 14 residues. Germline values: CDR1 KGHDR, CDR2 SFDVKD. V lost 1 base to trimming and J lost 5 bases, with 8 bases between them.

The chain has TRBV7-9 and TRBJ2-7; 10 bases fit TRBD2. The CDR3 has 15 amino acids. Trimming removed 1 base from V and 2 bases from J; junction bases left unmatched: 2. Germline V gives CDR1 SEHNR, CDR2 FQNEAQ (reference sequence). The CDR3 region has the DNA TGTGCCAGCAGCTTAGTAAGCGGGAGGGCCTACGAGCAGTACTTC. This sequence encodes CASSLVSGRAYEQYF.

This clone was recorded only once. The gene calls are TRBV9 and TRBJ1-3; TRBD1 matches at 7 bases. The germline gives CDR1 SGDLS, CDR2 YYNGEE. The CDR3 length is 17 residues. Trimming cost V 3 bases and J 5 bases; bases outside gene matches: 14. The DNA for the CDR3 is TGTGCCAGCAGCGGCCAATTTTCGGGACAGCGAAGAAACACCATATATTTT. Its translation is CASSGQFSGQRRNTIYF.